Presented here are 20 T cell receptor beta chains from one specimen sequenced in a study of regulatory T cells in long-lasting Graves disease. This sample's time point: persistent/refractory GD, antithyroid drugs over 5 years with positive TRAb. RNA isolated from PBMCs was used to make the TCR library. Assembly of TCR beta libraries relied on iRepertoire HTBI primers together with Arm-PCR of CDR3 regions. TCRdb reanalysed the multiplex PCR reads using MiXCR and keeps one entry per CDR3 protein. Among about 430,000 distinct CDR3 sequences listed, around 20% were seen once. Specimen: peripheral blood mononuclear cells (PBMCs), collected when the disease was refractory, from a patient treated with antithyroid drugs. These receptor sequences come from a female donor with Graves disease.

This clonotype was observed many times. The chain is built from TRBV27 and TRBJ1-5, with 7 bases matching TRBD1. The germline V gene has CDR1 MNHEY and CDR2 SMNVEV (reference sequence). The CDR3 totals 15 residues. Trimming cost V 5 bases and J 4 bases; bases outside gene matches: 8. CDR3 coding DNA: TGTGCCAGCAGTCGCACAGGGGCGGCAAATCAGCCCCAGCATTTT. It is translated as CASSRTGAANQPQHF.

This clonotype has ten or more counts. CDR3 bases: TGCAGTGCTGGGGGTGGCGTAAATCAGCCCCAGCATTTT. It is translated as CSAGGGVNQPQHF. This sequence joins TRBV20-1 and TRBJ1-5; D may be TRBD1 (5 bases). The CDR3 totals 13 residues. V gave up 5 bases and J gave up 4 bases, with 12 bases separating them. Germline V gene lookup returns CDR1 DFQATT and CDR2 SNEGSKA (reference sequence).

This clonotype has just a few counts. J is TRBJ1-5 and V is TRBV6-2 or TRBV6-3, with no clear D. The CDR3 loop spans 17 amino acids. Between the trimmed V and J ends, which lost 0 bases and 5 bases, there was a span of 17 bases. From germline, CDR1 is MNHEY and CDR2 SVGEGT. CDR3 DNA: TGTGCCAGCAGTTACTCGAGTACAAGTTCTGTTTATCAGCCCCAGCATTTT. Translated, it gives CASSYSSTSSVYQPQHF.

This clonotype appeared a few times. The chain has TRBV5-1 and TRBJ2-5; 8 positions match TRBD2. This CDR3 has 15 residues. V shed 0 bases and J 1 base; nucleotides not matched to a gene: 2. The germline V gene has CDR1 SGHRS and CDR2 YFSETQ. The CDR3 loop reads CASSLAGGGQETQYF. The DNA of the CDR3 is TGCGCCAGCAGCTTGGCCGGGGGGGGCCAAGAGACCCAGTACTTC.

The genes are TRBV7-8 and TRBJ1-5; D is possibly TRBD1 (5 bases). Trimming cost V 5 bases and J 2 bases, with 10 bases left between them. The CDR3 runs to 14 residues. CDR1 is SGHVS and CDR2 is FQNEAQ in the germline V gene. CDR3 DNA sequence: TGTGCCAGCAGCCTCCCGGGGCGCAATCAGCCCCAGCATTTT. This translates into CASSLPGRNQPQHF.

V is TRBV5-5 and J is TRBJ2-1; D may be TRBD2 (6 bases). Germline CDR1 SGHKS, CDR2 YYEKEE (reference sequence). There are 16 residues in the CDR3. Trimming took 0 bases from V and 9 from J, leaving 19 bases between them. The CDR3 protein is CASSLGDSFVLGEQFF. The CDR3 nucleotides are TGTGCCAGCAGCTTGGGGGACTCGTTTGTCCTAGGTGAGCAGTTCTTC.

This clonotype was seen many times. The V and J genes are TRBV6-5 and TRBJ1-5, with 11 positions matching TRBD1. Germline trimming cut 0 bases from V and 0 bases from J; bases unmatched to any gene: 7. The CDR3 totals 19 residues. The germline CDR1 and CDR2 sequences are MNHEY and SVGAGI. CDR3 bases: TGTGCCAGCAGTTACTCGTTGGACAGGGGGCCGTATAGCAATCAGCCCCAGCATTTT. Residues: CASSYSLDRGPYSNQPQHF.

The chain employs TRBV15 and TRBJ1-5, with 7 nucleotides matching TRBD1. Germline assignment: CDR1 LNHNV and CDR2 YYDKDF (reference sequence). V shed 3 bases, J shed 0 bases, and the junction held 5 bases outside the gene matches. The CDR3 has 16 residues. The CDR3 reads CATSSSGGYSNQPQHF. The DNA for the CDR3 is TGTGCCACCAGCAGCTCAGGGGGTTATAGCAATCAGCCCCAGCATTTT.

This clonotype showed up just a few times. CDR3 sequence reads: CASTPGVRTGELFF. The CDR3 coding sequence is TGTGCCAGTACCCCAGGGGTTCGCACCGGGGAGCTGTTTTTT. The chain joins TRBV6-2 or TRBV6-3 to TRBJ2-2; a possible D gene is TRBD1 (6 bases). Trimming stripped 9 bases from V and 4 bases from J, with 15 bases between. CDR3 length equals 14 residues. The V gene's germline CDR1 is MNHEY and CDR2 SVGEGT.

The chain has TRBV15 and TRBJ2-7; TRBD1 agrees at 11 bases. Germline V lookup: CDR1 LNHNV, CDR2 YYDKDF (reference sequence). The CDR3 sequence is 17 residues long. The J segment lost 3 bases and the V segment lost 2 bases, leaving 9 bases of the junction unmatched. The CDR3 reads CATSRLIGTGGFYEQYF. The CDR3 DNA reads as TGTGCCACCAGCAGACTTATCGGGACAGGGGGTTTCTACGAGCAGTACTTC.

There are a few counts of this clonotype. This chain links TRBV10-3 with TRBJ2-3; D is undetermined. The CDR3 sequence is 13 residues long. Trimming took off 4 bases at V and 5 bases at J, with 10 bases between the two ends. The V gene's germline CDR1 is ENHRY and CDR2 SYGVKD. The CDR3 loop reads CAISVRSRDTQYF. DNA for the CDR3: TGTGCCATCAGTGTTCGGTCCCGAGATACGCAGTATTTT.

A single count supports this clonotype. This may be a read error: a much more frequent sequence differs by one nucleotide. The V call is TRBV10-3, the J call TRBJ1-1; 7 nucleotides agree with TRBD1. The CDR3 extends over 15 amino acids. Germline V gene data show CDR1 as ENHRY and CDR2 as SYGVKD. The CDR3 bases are TGTGCCACCAGTGAGTCGAGGGGGCTGAACACTGAAGCTTTCTTT. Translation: CATSESRGLNTEAFF.

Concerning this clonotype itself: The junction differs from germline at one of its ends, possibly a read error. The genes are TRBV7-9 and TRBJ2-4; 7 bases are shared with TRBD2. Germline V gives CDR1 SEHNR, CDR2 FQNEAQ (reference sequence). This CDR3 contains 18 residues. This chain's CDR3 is CASTGKGGEAGPKNVQYF. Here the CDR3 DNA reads TGTGCCAGCACCGGGAAGGGAGGGGAGGCAGGACCCAAAAACGTTCAGTACTTC. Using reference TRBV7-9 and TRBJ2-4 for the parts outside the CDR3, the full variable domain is DTGVSQNPRHKITKRGQNVTFRCDPISEHNRLYWYRQTLGQGPEFLTYFQNEAQLEKSRLLSDRFSAERPKGSFSTLEIQRTEQGDSAMYLCASTGKGGEAGPKNVQYFGAGTRLSVL.

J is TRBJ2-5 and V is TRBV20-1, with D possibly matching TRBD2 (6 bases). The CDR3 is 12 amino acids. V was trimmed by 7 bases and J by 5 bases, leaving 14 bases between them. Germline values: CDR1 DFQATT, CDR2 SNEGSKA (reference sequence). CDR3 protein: CSGRPSAETQYF. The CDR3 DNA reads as TGCAGTGGCCGGCCTAGCGCCGAGACCCAGTACTTC.

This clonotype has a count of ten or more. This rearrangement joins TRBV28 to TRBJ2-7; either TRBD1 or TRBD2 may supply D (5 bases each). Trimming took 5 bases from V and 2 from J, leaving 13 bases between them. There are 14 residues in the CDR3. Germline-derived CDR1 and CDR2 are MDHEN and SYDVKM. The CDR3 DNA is TGTGCCAGCAGTCTAGCAGGGACGACCTACGAGCAGTACTTC. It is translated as CASSLAGTTYEQYF.

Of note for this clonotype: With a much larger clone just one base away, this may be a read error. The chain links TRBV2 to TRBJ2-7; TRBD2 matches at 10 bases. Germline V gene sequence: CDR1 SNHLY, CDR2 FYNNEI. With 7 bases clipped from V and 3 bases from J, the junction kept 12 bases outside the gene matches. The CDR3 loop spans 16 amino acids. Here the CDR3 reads CASKGVAGGPFYEQYF. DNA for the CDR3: TGTGCCAGCAAGGGGGTAGCGGGAGGACCCTTCTACGAGCAGTACTTC.

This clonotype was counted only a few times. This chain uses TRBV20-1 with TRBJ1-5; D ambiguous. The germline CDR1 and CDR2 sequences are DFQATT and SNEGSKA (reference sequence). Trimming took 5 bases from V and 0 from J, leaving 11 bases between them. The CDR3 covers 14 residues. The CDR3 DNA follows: TGCAGTGCTGCCGGGCCCATTAGCAATCAGCCCCAGCATTTT. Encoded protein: CSAAGPISNQPQHF.

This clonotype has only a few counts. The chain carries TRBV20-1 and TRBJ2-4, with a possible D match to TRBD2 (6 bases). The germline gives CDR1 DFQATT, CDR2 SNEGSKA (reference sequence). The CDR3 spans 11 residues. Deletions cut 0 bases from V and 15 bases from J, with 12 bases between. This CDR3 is CSARDPWEAYF. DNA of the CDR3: TGCAGTGCTAGAGATCCTTGGGAGGCGTACTTC.

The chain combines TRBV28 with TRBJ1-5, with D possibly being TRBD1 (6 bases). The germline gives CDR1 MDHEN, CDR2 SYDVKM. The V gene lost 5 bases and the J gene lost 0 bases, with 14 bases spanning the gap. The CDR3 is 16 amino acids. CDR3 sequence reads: CASSTPGQISNQPQHF. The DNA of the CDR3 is TGTGCCAGCAGTACTCCGGGACAAATTAGCAATCAGCCCCAGCATTTT.

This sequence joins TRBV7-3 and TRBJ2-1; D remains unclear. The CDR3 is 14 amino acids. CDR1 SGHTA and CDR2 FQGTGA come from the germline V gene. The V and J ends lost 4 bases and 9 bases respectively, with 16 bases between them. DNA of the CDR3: TGTGCCAGCAGCTCATCAGACGGATTCGGTGAGCAGTTCTTC. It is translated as CASSSSDGFGEQFF.